The 8 T cell receptor beta chains given below trace back to one sample, sequenced in a study of T cells in Graves' hyperthyroidism and ophthalmopathy. Regions amplified from RNA transcripts were the TCR beta CDR3 regions. The TCR CDR3 was amplified in a first-round RT-PCR using the HTBI primer set. TCRdb itself ran the multiplex PCR reads through MiXCR, one entry per CDR3 protein. The sample includes some 700,000 distinct CDR3 sequences, approximately 15% of them seen just once. Sample: blood. The receptors originated from a man aged 50 to 60 with Graves' hyperthyroidism.

Many counts were recorded for this clonotype. V is TRBV11-2 and J is TRBJ2-1; TRBD2 agrees at 7 bases. With 3 bases clipped from V and 6 bases from J, the junction kept 8 bases outside the gene matches. There are 15 residues in the CDR3. Germline V gene data show CDR1 as SGHAT and CDR2 as FQNNGV. Written as DNA, the CDR3 is TGTGCCAGCAGCTTTCGGGCTAGCGGTAGCAATGAGCAGTTCTTC. It encodes CASSFRASGSNEQFF.

This clonotype was observed a handful of times. This chain uses TRBV27 with TRBJ2-3, with 7 bases identical to TRBD2. This CDR3 spans 17 amino acids. Trimming at V came to 0 bases and at J to 8 bases, leaving 14 bases not matched to a gene. In germline, CDR1 is MNHEY, CDR2 SMNVEV (reference sequence). This chain's CDR3 is CASSLSLTGGPGGTQYF. Here the CDR3 DNA reads TGTGCCAGCAGTTTATCCCTAACGGGAGGTCCGGGAGGTACGCAGTATTTT.

This clonotype came up once. V is TRBV11-2 and J is TRBJ2-3, with TRBD2 matching 13 bases. Germline CDR1 reads SGHAT; CDR2 reads FQNNGV. After removal of 2 bases from V and 1 base from J, the junction contained 3 bases not matched to a gene. The CDR3 sequence is 17 residues long. The CDR3 is CASSLHGTSGGTDTQYF. In nucleotides, the CDR3 is TGTGCCAGCAGCTTACATGGGACTAGCGGGGGCACAGATACGCAGTATTTT.

The V and J genes are TRBV28 and TRBJ2-7; TRBD2 agrees at 9 bases. The J segment lost 3 bases and the V segment lost 5 bases, leaving 8 bases of the junction unmatched. Germline V gives CDR1 MDHEN, CDR2 SYDVKM. CDR3 size: 15 residues. The CDR3 spells CASSPSIAGDYEQYF. CDR3 DNA sequence: TGTGCCAGCAGTCCCTCAATAGCGGGGGACTACGAGCAGTACTTC.

This clonotype was seen only a few times. The V and J genes are TRBV7-2 and TRBJ2-3; D gene uncertain. Germline-derived CDR1 and CDR2 are SGHTA and FQGNSA. V was pared by 7 bases and J by 2 bases, with 13 bases between. This CDR3 spans 14 amino acids. CDR3 in DNA: TGTGCCAGCACTTTAGATGGCTACACAGATACGCAGTATTTT. The encoded protein is CASTLDGYTDTQYF.

This chain joins TRBV20-1 and TRBJ2-5; D call uncertain. Germline V lookup: CDR1 DFQATT, CDR2 SNEGSKA (reference sequence). V was clipped by 3 bases and J by 7 bases, with 12 bases between them. The CDR3 length is 12 residues. The CDR3 DNA reads TGCAGTGCTAGTGAACTGCCTAGGACCCAGTACTTC. It yields the protein CSASELPRTQYF.

This clonotype has a count of ten or more. J is TRBJ2-1 and V is TRBV18; D uncertain. V dropped 0 bases and J dropped 8 bases, with 8 bases sitting between them. The CDR3 covers 13 residues. The germline CDR1 and CDR2 sequences are KGHSH and LQKENI. This CDR3 is CASSPPPRHEQFF. Written as DNA, the CDR3 is TGTGCCAGCTCACCACCCCCCCGGCATGAGCAGTTCTTC.

This clonotype was seen repeatedly, ten times or more. The chain employs TRBV12-3 or TRBV12-4 and TRBJ1-2; D call uncertain. V lost 6 bases and J lost 4, with 15 bases in between. The CDR3 sequence is 14 residues long. The CDR3 loop is CASRDEEVGYGYTF. For the CDR3, the DNA is TGTGCCAGCAGGGACGAGGAGGTGGGCTATGGCTACACCTTC.